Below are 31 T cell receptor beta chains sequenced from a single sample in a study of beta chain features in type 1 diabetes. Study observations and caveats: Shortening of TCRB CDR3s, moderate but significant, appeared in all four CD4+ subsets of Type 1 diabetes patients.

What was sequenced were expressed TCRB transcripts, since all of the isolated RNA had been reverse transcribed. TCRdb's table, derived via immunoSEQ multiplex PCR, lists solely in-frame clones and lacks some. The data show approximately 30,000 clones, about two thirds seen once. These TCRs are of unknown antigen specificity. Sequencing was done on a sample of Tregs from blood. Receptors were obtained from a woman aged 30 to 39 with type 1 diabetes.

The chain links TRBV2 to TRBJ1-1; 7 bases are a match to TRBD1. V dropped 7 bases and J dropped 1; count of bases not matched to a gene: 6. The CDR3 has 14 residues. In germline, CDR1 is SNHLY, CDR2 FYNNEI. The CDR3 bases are TGTGCCAGCAAGGGGGCCTGGCCGAACACTGAAGCTTTCTTT. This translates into CASKGAWPNTEAFF.

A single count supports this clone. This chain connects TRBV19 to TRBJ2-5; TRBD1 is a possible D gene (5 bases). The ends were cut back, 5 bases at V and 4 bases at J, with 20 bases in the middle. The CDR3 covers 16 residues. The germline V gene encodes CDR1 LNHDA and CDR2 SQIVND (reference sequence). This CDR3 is CASSGRLTGKGETQYF. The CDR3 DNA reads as TGTGCCAGTAGTGGACGCCTCACAGGAAAGGGAGAGACCCAGTACTTC.

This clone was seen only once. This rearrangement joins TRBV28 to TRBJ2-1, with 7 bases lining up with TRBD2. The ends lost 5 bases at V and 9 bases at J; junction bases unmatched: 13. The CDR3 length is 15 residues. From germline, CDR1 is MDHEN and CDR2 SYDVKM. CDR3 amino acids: CASSLRTSLGFEQFF. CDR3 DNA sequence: TGTGCCAGCAGTCTGCGGACTAGTCTTGGGTTTGAGCAGTTCTTC.

Here the CDR3 reads CASSPGLAGGPGRTDTQYF. The CDR3, as DNA: TGCGCCAGCAGCCCGGGACTAGCGGGAGGGCCGGGGCGCACAGATACGCAGTATTTT. The chain has TRBV4-1 and TRBJ2-3; TRBD2 matches 16 bases. The CDR3 runs 19 residues. Losses at the gene ends were 4 bases for V and 1 base for J; bases not matched to a gene: 8. Germline lookup yields CDR1 MGHRA and CDR2 YSYEKL.

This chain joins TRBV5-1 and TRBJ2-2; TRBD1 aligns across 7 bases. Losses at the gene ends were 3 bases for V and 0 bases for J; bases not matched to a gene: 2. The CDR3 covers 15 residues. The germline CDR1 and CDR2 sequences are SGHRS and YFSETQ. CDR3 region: CASSSGTANTGELFF. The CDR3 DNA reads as TGCGCCAGCAGCTCGGGGACAGCGAACACCGGGGAGCTGTTTTTT.

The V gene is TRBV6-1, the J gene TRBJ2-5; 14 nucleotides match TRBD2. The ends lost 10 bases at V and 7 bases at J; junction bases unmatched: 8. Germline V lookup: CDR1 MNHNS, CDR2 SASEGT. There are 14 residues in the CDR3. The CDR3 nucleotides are TGTGCCACCCATGGGACTAGCGGGAGTGGGACCCAGTACTTC. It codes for CATHGTSGSGTQYF.

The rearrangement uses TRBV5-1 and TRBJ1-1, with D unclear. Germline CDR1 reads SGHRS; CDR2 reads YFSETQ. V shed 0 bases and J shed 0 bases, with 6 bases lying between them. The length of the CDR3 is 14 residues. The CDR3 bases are TGCGCCAGCAGCTTGGGACATGTGAACACTGAAGCTTTCTTT. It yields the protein CASSLGHVNTEAFF.

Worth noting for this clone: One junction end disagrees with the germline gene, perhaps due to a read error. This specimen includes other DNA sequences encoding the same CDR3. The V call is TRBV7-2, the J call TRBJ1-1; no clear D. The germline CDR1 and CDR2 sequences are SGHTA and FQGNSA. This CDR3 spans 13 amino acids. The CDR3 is CASSLAEVTEAFF. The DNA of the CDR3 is TGTGCCAGCAGTTTAGCAGAGGTCACTGAAGCCTTCTTT.

CDR3 sequence (DNA): TGTGCCAGCAGCTTAGAACTAGCGGGGACCTACGAGCAGTACTTC. It is translated as CASSLELAGTYEQYF. This sequence joins TRBV11-2 and TRBJ2-7, with 10 bases aligning to TRBD2. Trimming took 0 bases from V and 2 from J; bases not matched to a gene: 1. CDR1 and CDR2 from the germline V gene are SGHAT and FQNNGV. This CDR3 has 15 amino acids.

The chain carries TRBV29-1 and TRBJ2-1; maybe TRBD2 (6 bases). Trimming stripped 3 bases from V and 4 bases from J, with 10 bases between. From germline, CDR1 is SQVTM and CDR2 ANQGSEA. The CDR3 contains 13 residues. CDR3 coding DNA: TGCAGCGTTGAGTTCCTAGCGTACAATGAGCAGTTCTTC. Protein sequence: CSVEFLAYNEQFF.

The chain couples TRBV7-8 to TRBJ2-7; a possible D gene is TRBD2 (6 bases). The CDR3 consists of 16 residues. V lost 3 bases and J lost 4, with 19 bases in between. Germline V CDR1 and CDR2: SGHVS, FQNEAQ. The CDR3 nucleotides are TGTGCCAGCAGCTTTCCCCAGGCGGGATCCAGATACGAGCAGTACTTC. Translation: CASSFPQAGSRYEQYF. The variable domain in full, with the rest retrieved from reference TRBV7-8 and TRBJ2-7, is GAGVSQSPRYKVAKRGQDVALRCDPISGHVSLFWYQQALGQGPEFLTYFQNEAQLDKSGLPSDRFFAERPEGSVSTLKIQRTQQEDSAVYLCASSFPQAGSRYEQYFGPGTRLTVT.

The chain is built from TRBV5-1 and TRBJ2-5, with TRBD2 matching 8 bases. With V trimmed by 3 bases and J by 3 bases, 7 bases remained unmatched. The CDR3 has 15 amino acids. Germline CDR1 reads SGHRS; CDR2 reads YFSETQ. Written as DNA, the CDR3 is TGCGCCAGCAGCTCCGCCGGGACTAGGGAAGAGACCCAGTACTTC. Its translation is CASSSAGTREETQYF.

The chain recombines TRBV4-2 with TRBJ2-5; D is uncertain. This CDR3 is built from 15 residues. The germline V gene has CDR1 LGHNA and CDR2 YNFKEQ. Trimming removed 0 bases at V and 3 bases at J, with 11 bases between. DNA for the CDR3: TGTGCCAGCAGCCAAGATGGCGACACGGAAGAGACCCAGTACTTC. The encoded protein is CASSQDGDTEETQYF.

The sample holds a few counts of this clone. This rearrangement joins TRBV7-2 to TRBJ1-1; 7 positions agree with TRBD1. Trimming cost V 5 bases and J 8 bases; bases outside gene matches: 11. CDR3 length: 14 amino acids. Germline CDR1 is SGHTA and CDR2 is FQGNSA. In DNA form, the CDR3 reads TGTGCCAGCAGCCCCTGGACAGGATCCCCCGAAGCTTTCTTT. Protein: CASSPWTGSPEAFF.

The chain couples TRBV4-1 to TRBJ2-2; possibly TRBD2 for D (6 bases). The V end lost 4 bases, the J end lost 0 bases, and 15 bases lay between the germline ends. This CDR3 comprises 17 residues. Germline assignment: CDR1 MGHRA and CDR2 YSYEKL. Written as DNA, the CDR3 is TGCGCCAGCAGCCTTCGAAGCGGGTCCCCGAACACCGGGGAGCTGTTTTTT. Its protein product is CASSLRSGSPNTGELFF.

CDR3 sequence: CASSAGTSGSWAYEQYF. In DNA form, the CDR3 reads TGTGCCAGCAGTGCAGGGACTAGCGGGAGTTGGGCCTACGAGCAGTACTTC. The chain is built from TRBV6-1 and TRBJ2-7, with 14 bases aligning to TRBD2. This CDR3 contains 17 residues. Trimming at V came to 4 bases and at J to 2 bases, leaving 7 bases not matched to a gene. Germline CDR1 reads MNHNS; CDR2 reads SASEGT.

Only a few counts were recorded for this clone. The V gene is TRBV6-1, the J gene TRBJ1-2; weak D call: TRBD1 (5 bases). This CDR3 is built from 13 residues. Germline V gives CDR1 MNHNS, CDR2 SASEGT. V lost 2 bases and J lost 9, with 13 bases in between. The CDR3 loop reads CASSESGVLSYTF. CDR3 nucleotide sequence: TGTGCCAGCAGTGAATCGGGGGTTTTAAGCTACACCTTC.

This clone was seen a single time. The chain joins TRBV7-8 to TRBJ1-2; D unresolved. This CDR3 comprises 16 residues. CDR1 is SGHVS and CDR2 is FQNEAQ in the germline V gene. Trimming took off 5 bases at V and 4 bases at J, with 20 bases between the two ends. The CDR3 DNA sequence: TGTGCCAGCAGCGGTAATGCGTTTACCCGAACCTATGGCTACACCTTC. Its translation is CASSGNAFTRTYGYTF. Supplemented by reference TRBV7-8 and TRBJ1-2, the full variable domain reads GAGVSQSPRYKVAKRGQDVALRCDPISGHVSLFWYQQALGQGPEFLTYFQNEAQLDKSGLPSDRFFAERPEGSVSTLKIQRTQQEDSAVYLCASSGNAFTRTYGYTFGSGTRLTVV.

This CDR3 reads CASSPRQGNSPLHF. As DNA, the CDR3 is TGTGCCAGCAGCCCTCGACAGGGGAATTCACCCCTCCACTTT. The chain combines TRBV2 with TRBJ1-6; 8 positions agree with TRBD1. This CDR3 has 14 amino acids. J gave up 7 bases and V 6 bases, and 5 bases lay outside the gene matches. Germline V gives CDR1 SNHLY, CDR2 FYNNEI.

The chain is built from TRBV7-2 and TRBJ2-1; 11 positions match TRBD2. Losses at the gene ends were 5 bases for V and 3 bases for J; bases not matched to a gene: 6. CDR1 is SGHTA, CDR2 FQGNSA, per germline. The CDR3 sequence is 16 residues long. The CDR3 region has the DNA TGTGCCAGCAGCCCCGTAGCGGGAGGGGTCTACAATGAGCAGTTCTTC. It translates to CASSPVAGGVYNEQFF.

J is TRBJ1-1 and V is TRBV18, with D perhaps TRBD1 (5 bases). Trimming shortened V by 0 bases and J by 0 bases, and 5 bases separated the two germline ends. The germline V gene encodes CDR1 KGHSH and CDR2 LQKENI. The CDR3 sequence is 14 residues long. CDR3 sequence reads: CASSPPRVNTEAFF. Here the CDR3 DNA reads TGTGCCAGCTCACCACCCAGGGTGAACACTGAAGCTTTCTTT.

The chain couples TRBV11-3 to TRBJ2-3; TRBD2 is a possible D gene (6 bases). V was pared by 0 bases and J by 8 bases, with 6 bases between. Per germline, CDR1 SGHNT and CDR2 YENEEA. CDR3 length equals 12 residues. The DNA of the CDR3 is TGTGCCAGCAGCTTAGAGGGAGGTACGCAGTATTTT. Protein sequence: CASSLEGGTQYF.

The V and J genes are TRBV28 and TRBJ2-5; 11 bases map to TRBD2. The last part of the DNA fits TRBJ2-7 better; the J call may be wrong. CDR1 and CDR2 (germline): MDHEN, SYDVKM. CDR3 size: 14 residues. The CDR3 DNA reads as TGTGCCAGCAGCTTACTAGCGGGAGACTACGAGCAGTACTTC. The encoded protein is CASSLLAGDYEQYF.

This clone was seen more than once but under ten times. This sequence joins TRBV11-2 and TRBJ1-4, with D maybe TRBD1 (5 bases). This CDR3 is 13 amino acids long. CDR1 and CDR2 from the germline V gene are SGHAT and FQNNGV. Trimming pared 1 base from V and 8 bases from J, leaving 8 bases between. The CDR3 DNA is TGTGCCAGCAGCTTAGCAGGGTCGGAAAAACTGTTTTTT. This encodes CASSLAGSEKLFF.

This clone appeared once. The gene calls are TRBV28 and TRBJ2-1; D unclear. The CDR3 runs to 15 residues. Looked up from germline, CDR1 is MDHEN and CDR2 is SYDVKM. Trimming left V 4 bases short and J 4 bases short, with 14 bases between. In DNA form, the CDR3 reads TGTGCCAGCAGTTCGGGTGGGTTGGGTTACAATGAGCAGTTCTTC. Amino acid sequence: CASSSGGLGYNEQFF. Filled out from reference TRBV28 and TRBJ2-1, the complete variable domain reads DVKVTQSSRYLVKRTGEKVFLECVQDMDHENMFWYRQDPGLGLRLIYFSYDVKMKEKGDIPEGYSVSREKKERFSLILESASTNQTSMYLCASSSGGLGYNEQFFGPGTRLTVL.

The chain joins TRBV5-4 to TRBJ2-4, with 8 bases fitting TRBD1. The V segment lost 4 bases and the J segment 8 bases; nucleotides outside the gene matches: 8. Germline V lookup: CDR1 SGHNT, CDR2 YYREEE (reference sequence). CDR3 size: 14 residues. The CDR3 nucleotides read TGTGCCAGCAGCCCCCCAAACAGGGGGGACATTCAGTACTTC. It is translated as CASSPPNRGDIQYF.

The CDR3 spells CASSLGQGASGANVLTF. Written as DNA, the CDR3 is TGTGCCAGCAGTCTTGGACAGGGAGCGTCTGGGGCCAACGTCCTGACTTTC. This sequence joins TRBV28 and TRBJ2-6, with 8 nucleotides matching TRBD1. Losses at the gene ends were 5 bases for V and 1 base for J; bases not matched to a gene: 7. The CDR3 runs to 17 residues. The germline CDR1 and CDR2 sequences are MDHEN and SYDVKM.

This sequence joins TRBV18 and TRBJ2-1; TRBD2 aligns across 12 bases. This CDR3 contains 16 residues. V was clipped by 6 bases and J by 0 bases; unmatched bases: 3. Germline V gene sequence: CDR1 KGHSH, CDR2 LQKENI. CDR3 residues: CASSATSGSSYNEQFF. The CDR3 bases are TGTGCCAGCTCGGCGACTAGCGGGAGCTCCTACAATGAGCAGTTCTTC.

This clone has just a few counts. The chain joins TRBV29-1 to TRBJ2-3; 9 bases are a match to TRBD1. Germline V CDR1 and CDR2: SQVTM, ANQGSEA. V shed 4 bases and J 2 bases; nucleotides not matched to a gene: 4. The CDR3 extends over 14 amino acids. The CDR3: CSVGGTGFTDTQYF. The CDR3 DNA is TGCAGCGTTGGCGGGACAGGGTTCACAGATACGCAGTATTTT.

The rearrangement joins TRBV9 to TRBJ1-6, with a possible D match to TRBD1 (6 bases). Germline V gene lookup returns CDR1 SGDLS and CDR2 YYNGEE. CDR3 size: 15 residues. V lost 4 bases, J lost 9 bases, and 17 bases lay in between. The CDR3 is CASSMGQGMGSPLHF. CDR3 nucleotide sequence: TGTGCCAGCAGCATGGGGCAGGGGATGGGTTCACCCCTCCACTTT.

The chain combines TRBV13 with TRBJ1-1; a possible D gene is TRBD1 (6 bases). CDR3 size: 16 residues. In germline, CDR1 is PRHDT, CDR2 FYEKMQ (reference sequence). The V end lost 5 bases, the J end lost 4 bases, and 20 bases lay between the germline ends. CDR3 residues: CASSGVQGARATEAFF. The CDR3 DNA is TGTGCCAGCAGCGGAGTACAGGGCGCCCGGGCCACTGAAGCTTTCTTT.